The 11 T cell receptor beta chains below were found in one sample sequenced in a study of human T cells and chemical hapten exposure. Using its own MiXCR run on the RACE reads, TCRdb lists one record per CDR3 protein. The table records about 74,000 distinct CDR3 sequences, 32% of them present only once. The time point was: patch test 1, 2 weeks after DPC sensitization. The treatment here: therapeutic diphenylcyclopropenone sensitization with weekly scalp DPC. This specimen was whole blood, taken in connection with sensitization to the hapten diphenylcyclopropenone (DPC). The receptors here all came from a man aged 35 to 55 with alopecia areata. Some clones in this sample may be carry-over from other donors' samples.

This chain connects TRBV6-2 or TRBV6-3 to TRBJ2-1; 11 bases are shared with TRBD2. In germline, CDR1 is MNHEY, CDR2 SVGEGT. With V trimmed by 2 bases and J by 10 bases, 13 bases remained unmatched. This CDR3 has 17 residues. CDR3 in DNA: TGTGCCAGCAGTTACCCGACGTTGGGTAGCGGGAGGGAGGAGCAGTTCTTC. As protein: CASSYPTLGSGREEQFF.

The V call is TRBV28, the J call TRBJ2-7; 12 positions agree with TRBD1. Germline values: CDR1 MDHEN, CDR2 SYDVKM. There are 15 residues in the CDR3. The V segment lost 4 bases and the J segment 7 bases; nucleotides outside the gene matches: 8. CDR3 nucleotides: TGTGCCAGCAGTTCGCCGGGACAGGGGGCCTTTGAGCAGTACTTC. Protein sequence: CASSSPGQGAFEQYF. Filled out from reference TRBV28 and TRBJ2-7, the complete variable domain reads DVKVTQSSRYLVKRTGEKVFLECVQDMDHENMFWYRQDPGLGLRLIYFSYDVKMKEKGDIPEGYSVSREKKERFSLILESASTNQTSMYLCASSSPGQGAFEQYFGPGTRLTVT.

V and J are TRBV28 and TRBJ1-5; 8 bases map to TRBD1. The CDR3 contains 16 residues. With 5 bases clipped from V and 3 bases from J, the junction kept 9 bases outside the gene matches. Germline V gene sequence: CDR1 MDHEN, CDR2 SYDVKM. This CDR3 reads CASSVRQGRTNQPQHF. The CDR3 region has the DNA TGTGCCAGCAGTGTCCGACAGGGGAGGACCAATCAGCCCCAGCATTTT.

This sequence joins TRBV5-1 and TRBJ2-3; D perhaps matches TRBD2 (5 bases). Germline-derived CDR1 and CDR2 are SGHRS and YFSETQ. The length of the CDR3 is 16 residues. The V and J ends lost 0 bases and 6 bases respectively, with 17 bases between them. CDR3 nucleotide sequence: TGCGCCAGCAGCTTGGCGCTTGCGGGTGTCACGGATACGCAGTATTTT. Its translation is CASSLALAGVTDTQYF.

There are many counts of this clonotype. The chain is built from TRBV12-3 or TRBV12-4 and TRBJ2-2; no clear D gene. The germline V and J ends were trimmed by 6 bases and 6 bases, with 17 bases remaining between them. This CDR3 spans 15 amino acids. The CDR3, as DNA: TGTGCCAGCAGCCCTACATCGACGATGGCCGGGGAGCTGTTTTTT. It specifies CASSPTSTMAGELFF.

The chain combines TRBV5-1 with TRBJ2-4, with 8 nucleotides matching TRBD1. From germline, CDR1 is SGHRS and CDR2 YFSETQ. This CDR3 is 15 amino acids long. V trimming: 0 bases; J trimming: 5 bases; junction bases outside the gene matches: 4. CDR3 coding DNA: TGCGCCAGCAGCTTGGGACAGGGGTGGCAAAACATTCAGTACTTC. Translating gives CASSLGQGWQNIQYF.

This chain joins TRBV7-2 and TRBJ1-2; D is ambiguous. The V and J ends lost 5 bases and 6 bases respectively, with 16 bases between them. Germline lookup yields CDR1 SGHTA and CDR2 FQGNSA. This CDR3 is built from 14 residues. Written as DNA, the CDR3 is TGTGCCAGCAGCCCCTACCTATCAGAAAATGGCTACACCTTC. Its translation is CASSPYLSENGYTF.

The DNA for the CDR3 is TGTGCCAGCAGTTTACTCCCCCCCCTGGGACAGGGGCAATATAATTCACCCCTCCACTTT. Amino acid sequence: CASSLLPPLGQGQYNSPLHF. The J gene is TRBJ1-6, the V gene TRBV12-3 or TRBV12-4; TRBD1 agrees at 10 bases. The ends lost 2 bases at V and 4 bases at J; junction bases unmatched: 14. The CDR3 extends over 20 amino acids.

This clonotype was recorded a few times. J is TRBJ2-1 and V is TRBV28; D may match TRBD1 or TRBD2 (5 bases each). V lost 3 bases to trimming and J lost 7 bases, with 22 bases between them. This CDR3 comprises 17 residues. CDR1 and CDR2 from the germline V gene are MDHEN and SYDVKM. The CDR3 sequence is CASSFGTSRGRWNEQFF. CDR3 sequence (DNA): TGTGCCAGCAGTTTTGGGACCTCAAGGGGACGGTGGAATGAGCAGTTCTTC.

This clonotype has only a few counts. The chain combines TRBV28 with TRBJ1-5, with D possibly matching TRBD1 (6 bases). Trimming removed 2 bases at V and 7 bases at J, with 15 bases between. The CDR3 is 15 residues long. Germline V gene data show CDR1 as MDHEN and CDR2 as SYDVKM. The CDR3 sequence: CASSLPNPGEQPQHF. In nucleotides, the CDR3 is TGTGCCAGCAGTTTACCTAATCCAGGGGAGCAGCCCCAGCATTTT. Using reference TRBV28 and TRBJ1-5 for the parts outside the CDR3, the full variable domain is DVKVTQSSRYLVKRTGEKVFLECVQDMDHENMFWYRQDPGLGLRLIYFSYDVKMKEKGDIPEGYSVSREKKERFSLILESASTNQTSMYLCASSLPNPGEQPQHFGDGTRLSIL.

This rearrangement joins TRBV20-1 to TRBJ1-4; the D gene is possibly TRBD1 (5 bases). Germline assignment: CDR1 DFQATT and CDR2 SNEGSKA (reference sequence). V lost 3 bases and J 0 bases, leaving 14 bases between the germline ends. There are 16 residues in the CDR3. The DNA for the CDR3 is TGCAGTGCTAGGAGGAGGGGAGGCCCAACTAATGAAAAACTGTTTTTT. The encoded protein is CSARRRGGPTNEKLFF.